A selection of T cell receptor beta chains follows, all from one sample in a study of CD8 T cells in Susac syndrome. MiXCR, run by TCRdb on the immunoSEQ multiplex PCR reads, gives a single entry per CDR3 protein. The profile shows about 240,000 distinct CDR3 sequences, 95% to 97% of them singletons. Sequenced input: CD4+ T cells from PBMCs. Source of these receptors: a human donor with Susac syndrome. The CDR3 runs from the conserved cysteine through the conserved F or W. The order of the fields is V gene, J gene, clone size, D gene, CDR3 protein, CDR3 DNA. A D gene is named only where the DNA matches it firmly. Not all rows give a size; the values are once, few, many and, for expanded clones, a class.

TRBV7-3	TRBJ2-1	.	TRBD2	CASSLSLAGANEQFF	TGTGCCAGCAGCTTAAGTTTAGCGGGAGCCAATGAGCAGTTCTTC
TRBV29-1	TRBJ2-3	once	TRBD1	CSVIQGSSTDTQYF	TGCAGCGTTATACAGGGGAGTAGCACAGATACGCAGTATTTT
TRBV29-1	TRBJ2-1	.	.	CSVIRDRGNEQFF	TGCAGCGTTATCCGGGACCGAGGTAATGAGCAGTTCTTC
TRBV15	TRBJ1-2	.	.	CATSRDGKSYGYTF	TGTGCCACCAGCAGAGATGGGAAGAGCTATGGCTACACCTTC
TRBV12-3/TRBV12-4	TRBJ2-1	.	.	CASSLSGRLDEQFF	TGTGCCAGCAGTTTAAGCGGCAGGCTCGATGAGCAGTTCTTC
TRBV3-1	TRBJ2-7	.	TRBD1	CASSPADRGRSYEQYF	TGTGCCAGCAGCCCAGCCGACAGGGGGCGGTCCTACGAGCAGTACTTC
TRBV7-9	TRBJ2-3	.	.	CASSLYADTQYF	TGTGCCAGCAGCTTATACGCAGATACGCAGTATTTT
TRBV14	TRBJ1-2	.	.	CASSQAPYRDHGYTF	TGTGCCAGCAGCCAAGCCCCGTACAGGGATCATGGCTACACCTTC
TRBV30	TRBJ2-7	.	.	CAWTGDRFGEQYF	TGTGCCTGGACAGGGGATCGTTTCGGCGAGCAGTACTTC
TRBV5-1	TRBJ2-3	.	TRBD1	CASSSTTGAITDTQYF	TGCGCCAGCAGCTCAACGACAGGGGCGATCACAGATACGCAGTATTTT
TRBV23-1	TRBJ2-7	.	.	CASSQSVWDGDSYEQYF	TGCGCCAGCAGTCAATCGGTATGGGACGGGGACTCCTACGAGCAGTACTTC
TRBV29-1	TRBJ2-1	.	.	CSVEEGRGFSSYNEQFF	TGCAGCGTTGAAGAGGGCCGCGGGTTCAGCTCCTACAATGAGCAGTTCTTC
TRBV5-1	TRBJ2-1	.	.	CASSPIADSYNEQFF	TGCGCCAGCAGCCCTATAGCGGACTCCTACAATGAGCAGTTCTTC
TRBV12-5	TRBJ2-7	.	TRBD1	CASGLTTGTGGREQYF	TGTGCTAGTGGTTTGACCACCGGGACAGGGGGACGCGAGCAGTACTTC
TRBV20-1	TRBJ2-3	.	TRBD2	CSARLAGFTDTQYF	TGCAGTGCTAGACTAGCGGGATTCACAGATACGCAGTATTTT
TRBV29-1	TRBJ2-1	.	.	CSACRTEVAEQFF	TGCAGCGCATGCCGGACGGAGGTGGCTGAGCAGTTCTTC
TRBV5-8	TRBJ2-3	.	.	CASSLATVPGDTQYF	TGTGCCAGCAGCTTGGCAACAGTCCCCGGAGATACGCAGTATTTT
TRBV18	TRBJ2-7	.	.	CASSLKSGTNILSSYEQYF	TGTGCCAGCTCCCTGAAGTCCGGGACCAACATTCTCAGCTCCTACGAGCAGTACTTC
TRBV27	TRBJ1-5	.	TRBD1	CASKAGYRGLGNQPQHF	TGTGCCAGCAAGGCAGGGTACAGGGGATTAGGAAATCAGCCCCAGCATTTT
TRBV20-1	TRBJ1-2	.	TRBD1	CSARDREGAHFPYGYTF	TGCAGTGCTAGAGATCGGGAGGGGGCTCATTTCCCTTATGGCTACACCTTC
TRBV7-9	TRBJ2-1	.	TRBD2	CAITASGGNEQFF	TGTGCCATCACGGCTAGCGGGGGCAATGAGCAGTTCTTC
TRBV4-1	TRBJ2-1	.	.	CASSQVPGNSYNEQFF	TGCGCCAGCAGCCAGGTTCCGGGAAACTCCTACAATGAGCAGTTCTTC
TRBV3-1	TRBJ2-1	.	.	CASSQGLWGAGNNEQFF	TGTGCCAGCAGCCAAGGTCTCTGGGGGGCGGGAAACAATGAGCAGTTCTTC
TRBV30	TRBJ1-1	.	.	CAWSSERWYTEAFF	TGTGCCTGGAGTTCAGAGCGCTGGTACACTGAAGCTTTCTTT
TRBV20-1	TRBJ2-3	.	.	CSARDIRGTDTQYF	TGCAGTGCTAGAGATATAAGAGGCACAGATACGCAGTATTTT
TRBV27	TRBJ1-2	.	.	CASSFRSANYGYTF	TGTGCCAGCAGTTTCAGATCAGCTAACTATGGCTACACCTTC
TRBV6-4	TRBJ1-5	.	.	CASPRRSGGNQPQHF	TGTGCCAGCCCCAGGAGATCGGGGGGCAATCAGCCCCAGCATTTT
TRBV12-3/TRBV12-4	TRBJ2-7	.	.	CASSLELVVEQYF	TGTGCCAGCAGTTTAGAACTAGTGGTCGAGCAGTACTTC
TRBV29-1	TRBJ1-4	.	.	CSAGRHNEKLFF	TGCAGCGCGGGCCGTCATAATGAAAAACTGTTTTTT
TRBV7-9	TRBJ2-7	.	.	CASSFVSYAYEQYF	TGTGCCAGCAGCTTCGTTAGCTACGCCTACGAGCAGTACTTC
TRBV18	TRBJ1-1	.	.	CASSPHLLQEGLGTEAFF	TGTGCCAGCTCACCCCACCTCCTACAGGAGGGTTTGGGCACTGAAGCTTTCTTT
TRBV20-1	TRBJ2-4	.	.	CSASDYVAKNIQYF	TGCAGTGCTAGTGACTATGTAGCCAAAAACATTCAGTACTTC
TRBV20-1	TRBJ2-7	.	TRBD1	CSARQTRQGPYEQYF	TGCAGTGCTAGACAAACCCGACAGGGTCCCTACGAGCAGTACTTC
TRBV5-4	TRBJ2-3	.	.	CASSFGQRTDTQYF	TGTGCCAGCAGCTTCGGACAGCGCACAGATACGCAGTATTTT
TRBV28	TRBJ1-2	once	TRBD1	CASSPPATRSTGFSGYTF	TGTGCCAGCAGTCCGCCAGCCACGCGATCGACAGGGTTCTCTGGCTACACCTTC
TRBV15	TRBJ2-3	.	.	CATSSLTQGITDTQYF	TGTGCCACCAGCAGCCTTACCCAGGGGATCACAGATACGCAGTATTTT
TRBV4-1	TRBJ1-4	.	.	CASSHEARRVSEKLFF	TGCGCCAGCAGCCATGAAGCGAGGAGGGTTTCTGAAAAACTGTTTTTT
TRBV5-6	TRBJ2-5	.	.	CASSHAGRGETQYF	TGTGCCAGCAGCCATGCGGGGAGGGGGGAGACCCAGTACTTC
TRBV20-1	TRBJ1-4	.	TRBD1	CSARDRDRGNEKLFF	TGCAGTGCTAGAGACCGGGACAGGGGTAATGAAAAACTGTTTTTT
TRBV29-1	TRBJ1-1	.	.	CSVEDGFRVHDTEAFF	TGCAGCGTTGAAGATGGGTTCAGAGTCCACGACACTGAAGCTTTCTTT
TRBV12-3/TRBV12-4	TRBJ1-5	.	.	CASSLDSYGSNQPQHF	TGTGCCAGCAGTTTAGATTCCTACGGGAGCAATCAGCCCCAGCATTTT